The following is a TCR beta chain sequence with its context. The germline gives CDR1 ENHRY, CDR2 SYGVKD. Trimming took 6 bases from V and 4 from J, leaving 14 bases between them. The CDR3 extends over 14 amino acids. The method was immunoSEQ multiplex PCR; TCRdb's version includes in-frame clones alone and lacks a portion of them. The sample records about 96,000 clones, over 90% being singletons. The data are from a study of control samples from healthy donors and cancer patients. The receptor's source is a young man in good health. Sequencing was done on a sample of blood. The rearrangement uses TRBV10-3 and TRBJ2-3; a weak D match, TRBD1 (5 bases). The CDR3 DNA is TGTGCCATCAGAGGGGTGCAGGGCGCAGATACGCAGTATTTT. This sequence encodes CAIRGVQGADTQYF.